Reported below is one TCR beta chain. Antigen unknown. The source of the sample is a study of beta chain features in type 1 diabetes. Study-wide results and limits: Shorter TCRB CDR3s, moderately but significantly so, marked every one of the four CD4+ subsets in Type 1 diabetes patients.

All of the isolated RNA was reverse transcribed, so expressed TCRB transcripts were sequenced. Generated by immunoSEQ multiplex PCR, the TCRdb table keeps only in-frame clones and is missing some. The table has tens of thousands of clones, about 50% seen once. Trimming took 4 bases from V and 2 from J, leaving 6 bases between them. The CDR3 spans 12 residues. Germline V lookup: CDR1 SNHLY, CDR2 FYNNEI. Sequenced sample: central memory CD4+ T cells from blood. This chain connects TRBV2 to TRBJ2-7; D might be TRBD1 (5 bases). This clonotype originated in a man aged 25 to 45 with type 1 diabetes. CDR3 in amino acids: CASSGTPYEQYF. In nucleotides, the CDR3 is TGTGCCAGCAGTGGGACACCCTACGAGCAGTACTTC.